A single T cell receptor beta chain is shown here with its context. The antigen is unknown. Looked up from germline, CDR1 is MNHNS and CDR2 is SASEGT. The CDR3 covers 15 residues. V shed 7 bases, J shed 7 bases, and the junction held 12 bases outside the gene matches. The data originate from a study of OX40 agonist ivuxolimab in advanced cancers. Findings and limits, study-wide: More expanded clones were seen, on average, in CD8+ T cells than in CD4+. At doses 0.1 to 3.0 mg/kg, CD4+ and CD8+ clones expanded. Nonresponders, in some cases, also had low normalized T-cell clonal expansion. Antigen specificity of clonally expanded peripheral T cells was not established.

The protocol was immunoSEQ multiplex PCR, while the TCRdb copy is restricted to in-frame clones and leaves out a portion. The profile covers about 53,000 clones, with about 88% appearing a single time and approximately 1.6% taken by the ten largest. The source material was CD4+ or CD8+ T cells sorted from blood, sampled in a trial of the OX40 agonist ivuxolimab. The V call is TRBV6-1, the J call TRBJ1-2, with 10 nucleotides matching TRBD1. The source is an adult with an advanced solid tumor such as melanoma, head and neck, liver or kidney cancer. CDR3 DNA sequence: TGTGCCAGCAAACTACTCTCGGGACAGGGGACTGGCTACACCTTC. Its protein is CASKLLSGQGTGYTF.